This T cell receptor (beta chain) was captured by sequencing in a study of CD8+CD57+ T cells in acquired aplastic anemia (dated by TCRdb to the late 2010s). Broadly, across the study: CD8+CD57+ expansion was defined as a frequency above the mean frequency observed in healthy subjects. The investigation overall reported the following: In patients, diversity was lower in CD8+CD57+ cells than in the total CD4+ and CD8+ cell pools. Although under 35 CD8+ CDR3 sequences were shared by patients and controls, these sequences appeared highly expressed in patients and within the immunodominant clones of patients. No significant difference in CD8+ Simpson's diversity was found between patients and healthy controls (P=0.060).

Flow cytometry had shown CD8+CD57+ cell expansion in the patients selected for sequencing. CD8+CD57+ effector memory cells were additionally sequenced from about 15% of the 12 patients in whom enough cells were available. Severe acquired aplastic anemia was diagnosed in all patients according to International Study of Aplastic Anemia and Agranulocytosis and Camitta criteria. At the time blood was sampled, none of the patients had received any therapy. CD8+CD57+ cells were bead-enriched, yielding a mean of about 1.5 ug of DNA. In this study, sorted CD4+ and CD8+ T cells from the blood of healthy subjects and of severe aplastic anemia patients had their TCR repertoires deep-sequenced. Patients were enrolled under clinicaltrials.gov protocols 00001620, 01623167, 00001397, 00071045, 00081523 and 00961064 in the USA. Ficoll-Paque density gradient centrifugation was used to isolate peripheral blood mononuclear cells.

The CDR3 numbers 12 residues from cysteine through phenylalanine. Just CDR3 DNA is preserved here, 36 bases in frame from base 1. The V end loses 0 bases and the J end loses 12 bases, and a stretch of 12 bases separates them. CDR1 SNHLY and CDR2 FYNNEI are derived from the germline V gene. Profiling of TCR beta VDJ combinations and CDR3 sequences used genomic DNA as the template. An Illumina HiSeq 2000 was used for TCR repertoire sequencing. The study's own analysis went as follows. Repertoires were assessed using TRBV/TRBJ rearrangement plots, CDR3 size and DJ length profiles, and Simpson's diversity index. The immunodominant clone was defined as the most abundant DNA sequence in deep sequencing data. CDR3 amino acid sequences were screened for sharing across subjects and were compared with published repertoires and the VDJdb database. Starting from the raw public reads, TCRdb applied fastp trimming at Q25, assembled clones with MiXCR and retained in-frame beta chains. All rows with the same CDR3 protein become a single entry with the most common DNA and genes. The V and J calls come from TCRdb's annotation, not from the publication. A total of around 21,000 distinct CDR3 sequences appear in this sample, about two fifths of them only once. The ten most abundant clones make up about 90% of the sample.

By sample share, this clonotype is medium-sized (0.01 to 0.1%). What this receptor recognizes is not known. Base qualities were left out, and no much larger clone turns up one base away. The sequence was collected from a human donor with aplastic anemia. The sequencing input was CD8+CD57+ T cells sorted from PBMCs. The meaning of the sample's cell subset or site label: bead-enriched CD8+CD57+ effector memory T cells from SAA patients. Rearrangement joined TRBV2 to TRBJ2-7; the D gene identity is not certain. The CDR3 reads as follows: CASSEALLGAYF. The nucleotide sequence is TGTGCCAGCAGTGAAGCGCTTCTAGGTGCGTACTTC.